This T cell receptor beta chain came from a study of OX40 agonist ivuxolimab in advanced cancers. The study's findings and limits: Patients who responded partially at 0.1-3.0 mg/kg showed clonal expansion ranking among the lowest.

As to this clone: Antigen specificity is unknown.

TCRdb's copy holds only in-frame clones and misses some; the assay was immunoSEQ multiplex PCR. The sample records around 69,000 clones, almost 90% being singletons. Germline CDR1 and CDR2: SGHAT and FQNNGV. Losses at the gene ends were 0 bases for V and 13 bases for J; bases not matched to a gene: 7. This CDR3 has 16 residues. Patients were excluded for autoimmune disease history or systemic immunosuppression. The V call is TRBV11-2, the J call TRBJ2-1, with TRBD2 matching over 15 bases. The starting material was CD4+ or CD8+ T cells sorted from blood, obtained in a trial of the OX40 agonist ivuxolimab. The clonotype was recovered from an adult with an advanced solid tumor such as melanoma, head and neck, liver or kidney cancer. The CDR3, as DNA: TGTGCCAGCAGCTTAGATCGAGGGACTAGCGGGGGGAACCAGTTCTTC. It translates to CASSLDRGTSGGNQFF. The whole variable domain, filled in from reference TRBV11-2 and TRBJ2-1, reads EAGVAQSPRYKIIEKRQSVAFWCNPISGHATLYWYQQILGQGPKLLIQFQNNGVVDDSQLPKDRFSAERLKGVDSTLKIQPAKLEDSAVYLCASSLDRGTSGGNQFFGPGTRLTVL.